One sample yielded the 32 T cell receptor beta chains listed below, sequenced in a study of T cell responses to AZD1222 COVID-19 vaccine. Profiled with immunoSEQ multiplex PCR; TCRdb holds only in-frame clones, not every one. The sample contains about 110,000 clones, about 93% of which appear only once. The sequences come from peripheral blood, collected on day 0 of AZD1222 vaccination. These receptors came from an adult in good health.

The chain has TRBV9 and TRBJ2-3; D is perhaps TRBD1 or TRBD2 (5 bases each). Germline CDR1 is SGDLS and CDR2 is YYNGEE. Between the trimmed V and J ends, which lost 3 bases and 4 bases, there was a span of 18 bases. CDR3 length equals 16 residues. CDR3 bases: TGTGCCAGCAGCGCCCTTATGTGGGACCGAGCAGATACGCAGTATTTT. Translation gives CASSALMWDRADTQYF.

V is TRBV5-1 and J is TRBJ1-4; tentative D call: TRBD1 (5 bases). CDR3 length: 14 residues. In germline, CDR1 is SGHRS, CDR2 YFSETQ. The germline V and J ends were trimmed by 0 bases and 6 bases, with 9 bases remaining between them. CDR3 bases: TGCGCCAGCAGCTTGGGGGGCGCGGATGAAAAACTGTTTTTT. This encodes CASSLGGADEKLFF.

The chain carries TRBV4-2 and TRBJ1-3, with D maybe TRBD1 (5 bases). The CDR3 loop spans 16 amino acids. Per germline, CDR1 LGHNA and CDR2 YNFKEQ. V was clipped by 1 base and J by 3 bases, with 13 bases between them. This CDR3 is CASSQVWGGSGNTIYF. In DNA, the CDR3 is TGTGCCAGCAGCCAAGTTTGGGGGGGAAGTGGAAACACCATATATTTT.

The rearrangement links TRBV18 to TRBJ1-6; TRBD1 matches 11 bases. This CDR3 comprises 14 residues. Unmatched junction bases numbered 4, after V lost 2 bases and J lost 13 bases. The germline V gene has CDR1 KGHSH and CDR2 LQKENI. The DNA for the CDR3 is TGTGCCAGCTCACCAAGGACAGGGGGCATCCCCCTCCACTTT. Translated: CASSPRTGGIPLHF.

V gene TRBV30 combines with J gene TRBJ1-1, with D hard to call. This CDR3 spans 15 amino acids. The ends were cut back, 2 bases at V and 5 bases at J, with 18 bases in the middle. CDR1 and CDR2 from the germline V gene are GTSNPN and SVGIG (reference sequence). CDR3 nucleotides: TGTGCCTGGAGTTCCGACCGGGGAGGAGGGACTGAAGCTTTCTTT. Protein product: CAWSSDRGGGTEAFF.

This clone showed up just once. This chain joins TRBV27 and TRBJ2-6; TRBD1 is a possible D gene (5 bases). Germline lookup yields CDR1 MNHEY and CDR2 SMNVEV (reference sequence). This CDR3 comprises 17 residues. Trimming cost V 5 bases and J 0 bases, with 14 bases left between them. CDR3 sequence (DNA): TGTGCCAGCAGTAAGTGGACAACCGCCTCTGGGGCCAACGTCCTGACTTTC. Its protein is CASSKWTTASGANVLTF.

This chain connects TRBV16 to TRBJ2-3; possibly TRBD1 for D (6 bases). Germline CDR1 and CDR2: KGHSY and FQNENV. The ends were cut back, 5 bases at V and 2 bases at J, with 11 bases in the middle. This CDR3 contains 14 residues. The DNA for the CDR3 is TGTGCCAGCAGCTACCAGGGGTTCACAGATACGCAGTATTTT. This encodes CASSYQGFTDTQYF.

The chain recombines TRBV7-8 with TRBJ2-3; no clear D gene. The CDR3 extends over 14 amino acids. The V gene's germline CDR1 is SGHVS and CDR2 FQNEAQ. The V end was cut by 5 bases, the J end by 1 base, with 10 bases between. The CDR3 region has the DNA TGTGCCAGCAGCAGTAGGGCCCGCACAGATACGCAGTATTTT. Its translation is CASSSRARTDTQYF.

The V and J genes are TRBV5-1 and TRBJ2-2, with 11 bases that match TRBD2. Unmatched junction bases numbered 11, after V lost 5 bases and J lost 2 bases. This CDR3 comprises 18 residues. The germline V gene has CDR1 SGHRS and CDR2 YFSETQ. This CDR3 reads CASRQGQGLAANTGELFF. CDR3 coding DNA: TGCGCCAGCAGACAAGGACAGGGACTAGCGGCAAACACCGGGGAGCTGTTTTTT. Together with reference TRBV5-1 and TRBJ2-2, the CDR3 gives the full variable domain: KAGVTQTPRYLIKTRGQQVTLSCSPISGHRSVSWYQQTPGQGLQFLFEYFSETQRNKGNFPGRFSGRQFSNSRSEMNVSTLELGDSALYLCASRQGQGLAANTGELFFGEGSRLTVL.

The V and J genes are TRBV27 and TRBJ1-1, with no clear D. The germline V and J ends were trimmed by 3 bases and 5 bases, with 10 bases remaining between them. CDR1 MNHEY and CDR2 SMNVEV come from the germline V gene (reference sequence). CDR3 size: 13 residues. The CDR3 DNA sequence: TGTGCCAGCAGTTTGGCTGGCACTACTGAAGCTTTCTTT. Translating gives CASSLAGTTEAFF.

V is TRBV7-9 and J is TRBJ2-3; D is undetermined. CDR3 length equals 14 residues. The germline gives CDR1 SEHNR, CDR2 FQNEAQ (reference sequence). V lost 5 bases to trimming and J lost 1 base, with 10 bases between them. The DNA for the CDR3 is TGTGCCAGCAGCCCCATTCTCGGCACAGATACGCAGTATTTT. It specifies CASSPILGTDTQYF.

The chain has TRBV6-1 and TRBJ1-5, with D perhaps TRBD1 (5 bases). The germline gives CDR1 MNHNS, CDR2 SASEGT. CDR3 length: 16 residues. V dropped 4 bases and J dropped 3 bases, with 16 bases sitting between them. The CDR3 loop is CASSGDSDSPNQPQHF. The CDR3 coding sequence is TGTGCCAGCAGTGGAGATAGCGACAGTCCCAATCAGCCCCAGCATTTT.

This chain links TRBV4-2 with TRBJ2-7; 11 bases are a match to TRBD2. Trimming cost V 3 bases and J 5 bases; bases outside gene matches: 6. The CDR3 totals 15 residues. CDR1 is LGHNA and CDR2 is YNFKEQ in the germline V gene. The CDR3 loop reads CASSHASGGLNEQYF. Written as DNA, the CDR3 is TGTGCCAGCAGCCACGCTAGCGGGGGGCTCAACGAGCAGTACTTC.

This sequence joins TRBV18 and TRBJ1-2, with D perhaps matching TRBD1 (5 bases). Per germline, CDR1 KGHSH and CDR2 LQKENI. The V end was cut by 6 bases, the J end by 3 bases, with 11 bases between. The CDR3 has 13 amino acids. The DNA of the CDR3 is TGTGCCAGCTCCCAAGACAGTTACTATGGCTACACCTTC. This gives the protein CASSQDSYYGYTF.

This clone appeared once. The junction departs from the called germline gene at one end, perhaps through a read error. The chain recombines TRBV7-9 with TRBJ1-3; perhaps TRBD1 as D (6 bases). The CDR3 has 11 residues. Germline V gives CDR1 SEHNR, CDR2 FQNEAQ (reference sequence). The CDR3 region is CASSLASDSHF. The CDR3 bases are TGTGCCAGCAGCTTAGCTTCGGACAGTCATTTT.

This chain connects TRBV5-5 to TRBJ2-2; unclear D gene. From germline, CDR1 is SGHKS and CDR2 YYEKEE (reference sequence). V was clipped by 1 base and J by 0 bases, with 10 bases between them. CDR3 length: 16 amino acids. This chain's CDR3 is CASSLLARANTGELFF. The CDR3 coding sequence is TGTGCCAGCAGCTTGTTGGCCAGAGCGAACACCGGGGAGCTGTTTTTT.

The rearrangement joins TRBV12-3 or TRBV12-4 to TRBJ2-5; D is tentatively TRBD1 or TRBD2 (6 bases each). This CDR3 has 12 residues. V dropped 11 bases and J dropped 2 bases, with 12 bases sitting between them. The CDR3 sequence is CAGQTRQETQYF. The CDR3 DNA is TGTGCCGGACAGACTAGACAAGAGACCCAGTACTTC.

The chain has TRBV14 and TRBJ2-3; possibly TRBD1 for D (5 bases). The CDR3 loop spans 16 amino acids. CDR1 and CDR2 from the germline V gene are SGHDN and FVKESK. V was shortened by 0 bases and J by 2 bases, with 12 bases between the two germline ends. The CDR3 DNA sequence: TGTGCCAGCAGCCAAGATTTCGGACACTTCACAGATACGCAGTATTTT. Protein product: CASSQDFGHFTDTQYF. The full variable domain, rest sourced from reference TRBV14 and TRBJ2-3, is EAGVTQFPSHSVIEKGQTVTLRCDPISGHDNLYWYRRVMGKEIKFLLHFVKESKQDESGMPNNRFLAERTGGTYSTLKVQPAELEDSGVYFCASSQDFGHFTDTQYFGPGTRLTVL.

The chain recombines TRBV19 with TRBJ2-4; no reliable D call. V lost 5 bases to trimming and J lost 8 bases, with 13 bases between them. CDR3 length equals 13 residues. The germline CDR1 and CDR2 sequences are LNHDA and SQIVND (reference sequence). The chain's CDR3 is CASSSFIKDIQYF. The CDR3 coding sequence is TGTGCCAGTAGTTCGTTTATTAAGGACATTCAGTACTTC. Full variable domain (rest looked up from reference TRBV19 and TRBJ2-4): DGGITQSPKYLFRKEGQNVTLSCEQNLNHDAMYWYRQDPGQGLRLIYYSQIVNDFQKGDIAEGYSVSREKKESFPLTVTSAQKNPTAFYLCASSSFIKDIQYFGAGTRLSVL.

The chain joins TRBV19 to TRBJ1-1; D ambiguous. V was cut by 7 bases and J by 8 bases, with 14 bases left in between. The CDR3 is made up of 12 amino acids. Germline-derived CDR1 and CDR2 are LNHDA and SQIVND (reference sequence). CDR3 bases: TGTGCCAGTATGGAAAGGATAGGGGAAGCTTTCTTT. Translated: CASMERIGEAFF.

The chain employs TRBV11-2 and TRBJ1-3, with D hard to call. From germline, CDR1 is SGHAT and CDR2 FQNNGV. V lost 1 base and J 0 bases, leaving 7 bases between the germline ends. The CDR3 is made up of 15 amino acids. CDR3 region: CASSLGGTSGNTIYF. CDR3 in DNA: TGTGCCAGCAGCTTAGGAGGTACCTCTGGAAACACCATATATTTT.

The chain has TRBV6-5 and TRBJ2-5, with D perhaps TRBD1 (5 bases). The germline V and J ends were trimmed by 5 bases and 2 bases, with 12 bases remaining between them. Germline CDR1 is MNHEY and CDR2 is SVGAGI. This CDR3 is built from 14 residues. As DNA, the CDR3 is TGTGCCAGCAGTAGACAGATAAGACAAGAGACCCAGTACTTC. The encoded protein is CASSRQIRQETQYF.

The CDR3 sequence: CASSLDPRSSEDTEAFF. CDR3 sequence (DNA): TGTGCCAGCAGCTTAGACCCCCGAAGCAGCGAGGACACTGAAGCTTTCTTT. This sequence joins TRBV11-3 and TRBJ1-1; D is undetermined. The CDR3 length is 17 residues. V was cut by 0 bases and J by 3 bases, with 17 bases left in between. Germline V gene sequence: CDR1 SGHNT, CDR2 YENEEA.

The DNA of the CDR3 is TGTGCCAGCAGCCCTGAGCGGGGGTTCACCGGGGAGCTGTTTTTT. This codes for CASSPERGFTGELFF. V and J are TRBV7-9 and TRBJ2-2; TRBD2 matches 8 bases. Germline assignment: CDR1 SEHNR and CDR2 FQNEAQ (reference sequence). J was trimmed by 4 bases and V by 5 bases; bases with no gene match: 6. There are 15 residues in the CDR3.

The chain combines TRBV18 with TRBJ2-3, with 8 bases matching TRBD2. This CDR3 is built from 15 residues. V was pared by 6 bases and J by 4 bases, with 9 bases of the junction left unmatched. Germline-derived CDR1 and CDR2 are KGHSH and LQKENI. The CDR3 DNA follows: TGTGCCAGCTCCACTACGGGGGGGATCGCAGATACGCAGTATTTT. It translates to CASSTTGGIADTQYF.

This clone was detected a few times. The chain joins TRBV27 to TRBJ2-7; the D gene is possibly TRBD1 (6 bases). CDR1 is MNHEY and CDR2 is SMNVEV in the germline V gene (reference sequence). Between the trimmed V and J ends, which lost 1 base and 0 bases, there was a span of 16 bases. CDR3 length: 17 amino acids. The CDR3 bases are TGTGCCAGCAGTTTATTCCACAGGGAAAGAAGCTCCTACGAGCAGTACTTC. Its translation: CASSLFHRERSSYEQYF.

The gene calls are TRBV6-5 and TRBJ2-1; possibly TRBD1 for D (6 bases). The V end was cut by 2 bases, the J end by 9 bases, with 20 bases between. The CDR3 is made up of 16 amino acids. The germline V gene encodes CDR1 MNHEY and CDR2 SVGAGI. The CDR3 region has the DNA TGTGCCAGCAGTTACGGTCAGATGGGGGCTATTGGTGAGCAGTTCTTC. This translates into CASSYGQMGAIGEQFF.

This sequence joins TRBV28 and TRBJ1-1; D unresolved. This CDR3 is built from 17 residues. The V end lost 4 bases, the J end lost 7 bases, and 25 bases lay between the germline ends. Germline assignment: CDR1 MDHEN and CDR2 SYDVKM. The CDR3 DNA reads as TGTGCCAGCAGTTACGGGTGGAGGCTCAGGTCAGTCGTTGAAGCTTTCTTT. Translated: CASSYGWRLRSVVEAFF.

This sequence joins TRBV4-3 and TRBJ1-1; weak D call: TRBD1 (6 bases). This CDR3 has 15 residues. CDR1 is LGHNA and CDR2 is YSLEER in the germline V gene. Trimming shortened V by 1 base and J by 11 bases, and 20 bases separated the two germline ends. The CDR3 loop reads CASSQAPTGTSPAFF. The DNA of the CDR3 is TGCGCCAGCAGCCAAGCTCCGACCGGGACATCGCCCGCTTTCTTT.

The chain recombines TRBV11-2 with TRBJ2-1; 9 bases are a match to TRBD2. The germline V gene encodes CDR1 SGHAT and CDR2 FQNNGV. J lost 4 bases, V lost 0 bases, and 7 bases had no gene match. The CDR3 consists of 17 residues. CDR3 sequence reads: CASSLDGAGGPYNEQFF. CDR3 DNA sequence: TGTGCCAGCAGCTTAGATGGGGCGGGAGGGCCTTACAATGAGCAGTTCTTC.

The CDR3 DNA reads TGTGCCAGCAGTCCCCGGAGAGAGGATGGCTACACCTTC. This translates into CASSPRREDGYTF. The chain combines TRBV6-2 or TRBV6-3 with TRBJ1-2; no firm D call. The germline gives CDR1 MNHEY, CDR2 SVGEGT. With 5 bases removed from V and 6 bases from J, the gap between germline ends came to 13 bases. This CDR3 comprises 13 residues.

The rearrangement links TRBV9 to TRBJ2-7; D might be TRBD1 or TRBD2, each matching 5 bases. Germline loops: CDR1 SGDLS, CDR2 YYNGEE. The CDR3 length is 16 residues. The V and J ends lost 0 bases and 4 bases respectively, with 17 bases between them. CDR3: CASSVGDRPEVYEQYF. CDR3 nucleotide sequence: TGTGCCAGCAGCGTAGGGGACCGCCCCGAAGTATACGAGCAGTACTTC.